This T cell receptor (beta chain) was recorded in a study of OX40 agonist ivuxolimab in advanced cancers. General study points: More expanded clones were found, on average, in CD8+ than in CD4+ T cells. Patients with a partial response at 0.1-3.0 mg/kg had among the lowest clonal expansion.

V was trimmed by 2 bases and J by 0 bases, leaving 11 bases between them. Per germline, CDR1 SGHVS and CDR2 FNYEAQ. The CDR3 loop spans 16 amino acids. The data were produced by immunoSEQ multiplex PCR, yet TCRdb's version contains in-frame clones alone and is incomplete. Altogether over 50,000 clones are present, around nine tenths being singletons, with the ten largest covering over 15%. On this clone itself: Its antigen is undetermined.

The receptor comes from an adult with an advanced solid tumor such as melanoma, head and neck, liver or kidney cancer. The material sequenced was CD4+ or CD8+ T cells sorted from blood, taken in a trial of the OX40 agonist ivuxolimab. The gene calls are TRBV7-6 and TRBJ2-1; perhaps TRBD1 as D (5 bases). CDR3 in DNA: TGTGCCAGCAGCTTAAGTAGGGGAAGCTCCTACAATGAGCAGTTCTTC. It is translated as CASSLSRGSSYNEQFF.